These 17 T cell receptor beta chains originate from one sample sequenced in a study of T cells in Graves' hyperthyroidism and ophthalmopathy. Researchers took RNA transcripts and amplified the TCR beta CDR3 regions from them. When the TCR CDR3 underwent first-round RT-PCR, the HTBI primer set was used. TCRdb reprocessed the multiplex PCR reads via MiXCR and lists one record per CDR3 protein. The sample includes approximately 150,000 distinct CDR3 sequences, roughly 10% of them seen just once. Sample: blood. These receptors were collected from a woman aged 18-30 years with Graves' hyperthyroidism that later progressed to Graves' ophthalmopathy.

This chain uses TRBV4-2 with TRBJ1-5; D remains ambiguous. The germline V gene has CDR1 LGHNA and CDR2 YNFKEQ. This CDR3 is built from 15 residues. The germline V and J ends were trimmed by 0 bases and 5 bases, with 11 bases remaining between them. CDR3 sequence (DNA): TGTGCCAGCAGCCAAGATCAACAGATAGATCAGCCCCAGCATTTT. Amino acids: CASSQDQQIDQPQHF.

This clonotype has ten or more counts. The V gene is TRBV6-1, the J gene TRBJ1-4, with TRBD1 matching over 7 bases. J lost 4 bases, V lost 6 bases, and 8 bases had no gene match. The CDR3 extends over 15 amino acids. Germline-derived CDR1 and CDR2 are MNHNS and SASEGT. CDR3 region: CASSGSGGINEKLFF. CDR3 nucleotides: TGTGCCAGCAGCGGTTCAGGGGGGATTAATGAAAAACTGTTTTTT.

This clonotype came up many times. This CDR3 reads CSVEGGQLSYEQYF. Here the CDR3 DNA reads TGCAGCGTTGAGGGGGGACAGCTCTCCTACGAGCAGTACTTC. V is TRBV29-1 and J is TRBJ2-7; D is perhaps TRBD1 (7 bases). There are 14 residues in the CDR3. V lost 3 bases and J 0 bases, leaving 12 bases between the germline ends. The germline V gene has CDR1 SQVTM and CDR2 ANQGSEA.

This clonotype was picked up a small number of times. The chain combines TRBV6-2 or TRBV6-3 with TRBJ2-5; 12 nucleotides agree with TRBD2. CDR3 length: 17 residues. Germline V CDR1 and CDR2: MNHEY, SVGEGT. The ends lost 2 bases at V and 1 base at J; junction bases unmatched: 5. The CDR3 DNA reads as TGTGCCAGCAGTTACCCGTCTAGCGGGAGGGCCCAAGAGACCCAGTACTTC. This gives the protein CASSYPSSGRAQETQYF.

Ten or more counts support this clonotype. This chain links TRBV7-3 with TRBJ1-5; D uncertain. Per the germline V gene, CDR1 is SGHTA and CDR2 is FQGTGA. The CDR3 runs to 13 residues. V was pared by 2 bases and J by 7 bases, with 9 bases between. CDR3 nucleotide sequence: TGTGCCAGCAGCTTAGGCCCAAGGCAGCCCCAGCATTTT. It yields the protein CASSLGPRQPQHF.

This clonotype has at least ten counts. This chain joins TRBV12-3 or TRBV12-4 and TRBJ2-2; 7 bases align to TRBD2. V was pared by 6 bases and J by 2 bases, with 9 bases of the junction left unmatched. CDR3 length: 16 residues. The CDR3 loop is CASSSAAGFNTGELFF. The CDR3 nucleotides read TGTGCCAGCAGCTCTGCAGCGGGATTTAACACCGGGGAGCTGTTTTTT.

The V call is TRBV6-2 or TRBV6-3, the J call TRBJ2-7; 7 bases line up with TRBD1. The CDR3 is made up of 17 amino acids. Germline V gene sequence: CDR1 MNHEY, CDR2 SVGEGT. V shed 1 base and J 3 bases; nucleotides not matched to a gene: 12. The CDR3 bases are TGTGCCAGCAGTTACTTCCCCTTGACAGGGTCGATCTACGAGCAGTACTTC. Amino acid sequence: CASSYFPLTGSIYEQYF.

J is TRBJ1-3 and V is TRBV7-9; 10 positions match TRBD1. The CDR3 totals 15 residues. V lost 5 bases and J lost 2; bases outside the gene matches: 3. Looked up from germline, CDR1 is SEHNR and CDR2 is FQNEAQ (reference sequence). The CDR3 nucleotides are TGTGCCAGCAGCCGCGGGACAGGGGCTGGAAACACCATATATTTT. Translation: CASSRGTGAGNTIYF.

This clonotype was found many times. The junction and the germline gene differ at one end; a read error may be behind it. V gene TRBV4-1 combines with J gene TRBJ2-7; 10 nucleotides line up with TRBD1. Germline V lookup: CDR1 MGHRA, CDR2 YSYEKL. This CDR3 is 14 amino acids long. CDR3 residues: CASSQGQGDYEQYF. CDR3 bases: TGTGCCAGCAGCCAAGGACAGGGGGATTACGAGCAGTACTTC.

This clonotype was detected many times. The chain's CDR3 is CASSQSPTEAFF. The DNA for the CDR3 is TGCGCCAGCAGCCAAAGTCCCACTGAAGCTTTCTTT. The chain has TRBV4-1 and TRBJ1-1; D is unresolved. This CDR3 spans 12 amino acids. V was trimmed by 2 bases and J by 4 bases, leaving 5 bases between them. Per the germline V gene, CDR1 is MGHRA and CDR2 is YSYEKL.

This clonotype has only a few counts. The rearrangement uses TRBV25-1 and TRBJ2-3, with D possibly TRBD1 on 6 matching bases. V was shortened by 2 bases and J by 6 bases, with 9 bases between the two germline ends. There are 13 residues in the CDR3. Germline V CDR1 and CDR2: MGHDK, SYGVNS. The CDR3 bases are TGTGCCAGCAGTGAAGGGGGCTTGGATACGCAGTATTTT. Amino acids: CASSEGGLDTQYF.

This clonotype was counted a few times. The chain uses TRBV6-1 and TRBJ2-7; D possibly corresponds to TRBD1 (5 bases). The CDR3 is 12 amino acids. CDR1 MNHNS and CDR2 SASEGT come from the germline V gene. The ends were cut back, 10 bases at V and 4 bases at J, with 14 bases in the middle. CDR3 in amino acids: CANGAGPYEQYF. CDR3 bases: TGTGCCAATGGGGCAGGACCTTACGAGCAGTACTTC.

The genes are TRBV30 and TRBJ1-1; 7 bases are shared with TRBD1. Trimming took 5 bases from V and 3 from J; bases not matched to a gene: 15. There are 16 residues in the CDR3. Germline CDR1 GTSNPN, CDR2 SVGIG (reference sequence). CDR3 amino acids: CAWSYRGRRAHTEAFF. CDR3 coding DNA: TGTGCCTGGTCTTACAGGGGACGGAGAGCGCACACTGAAGCTTTCTTT. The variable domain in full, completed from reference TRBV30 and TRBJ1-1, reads SQTIHQWPATLVQPVGSPLSLECTVEGTSNPNLYWYRQAAGRGLQLLFYSVGIGQISSEVPQNLSASRPQDRQFILSSKKLLLSDSGFYLCAWSYRGRRAHTEAFFGQGTRLTVV.

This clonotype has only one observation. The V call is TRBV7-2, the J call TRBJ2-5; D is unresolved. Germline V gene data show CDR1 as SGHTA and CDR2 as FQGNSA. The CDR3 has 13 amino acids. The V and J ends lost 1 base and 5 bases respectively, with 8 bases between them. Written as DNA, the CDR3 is TGTGCCAGCAGCTTAGATGGGGTGGAGACCCAGTACTTC. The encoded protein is CASSLDGVETQYF. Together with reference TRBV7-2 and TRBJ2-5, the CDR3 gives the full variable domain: GAGVSQSPSNKVTEKGKDVELRCDPISGHTALYWYRQSLGQGLEFLIYFQGNSAPDKSGLPSDRFSAERTGGSVSTLTIQRTQQEDSAVYLCASSLDGVETQYFGPGTRLLVL.

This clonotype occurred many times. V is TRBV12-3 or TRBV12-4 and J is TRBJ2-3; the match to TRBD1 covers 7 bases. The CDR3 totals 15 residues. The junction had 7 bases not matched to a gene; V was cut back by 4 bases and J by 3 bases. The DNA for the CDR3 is TGTGCCAGCAGTTCGGGACAGTCCTTTACAGATACGCAGTATTTT. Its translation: CASSSGQSFTDTQYF.

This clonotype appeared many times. CDR3 region: CSARWLASSTDTQYF. The DNA of the CDR3 is TGCAGTGCTAGATGGCTAGCGAGCAGCACAGATACGCAGTATTTT. This chain joins TRBV20-1 and TRBJ2-3, with D possibly matching TRBD2 (6 bases). The germline CDR1 and CDR2 sequences are DFQATT and SNEGSKA (reference sequence). This CDR3 spans 15 amino acids. Trimming took off 2 bases at V and 0 bases at J, with 12 bases between the two ends.

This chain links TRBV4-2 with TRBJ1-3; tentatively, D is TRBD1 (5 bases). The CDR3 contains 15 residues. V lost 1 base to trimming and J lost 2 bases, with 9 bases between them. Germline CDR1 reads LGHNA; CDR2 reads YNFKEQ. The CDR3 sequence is CASSQGKGPGNTIYF. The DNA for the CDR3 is TGTGCCAGCAGCCAAGGAAAGGGACCTGGAAACACCATATATTTT.